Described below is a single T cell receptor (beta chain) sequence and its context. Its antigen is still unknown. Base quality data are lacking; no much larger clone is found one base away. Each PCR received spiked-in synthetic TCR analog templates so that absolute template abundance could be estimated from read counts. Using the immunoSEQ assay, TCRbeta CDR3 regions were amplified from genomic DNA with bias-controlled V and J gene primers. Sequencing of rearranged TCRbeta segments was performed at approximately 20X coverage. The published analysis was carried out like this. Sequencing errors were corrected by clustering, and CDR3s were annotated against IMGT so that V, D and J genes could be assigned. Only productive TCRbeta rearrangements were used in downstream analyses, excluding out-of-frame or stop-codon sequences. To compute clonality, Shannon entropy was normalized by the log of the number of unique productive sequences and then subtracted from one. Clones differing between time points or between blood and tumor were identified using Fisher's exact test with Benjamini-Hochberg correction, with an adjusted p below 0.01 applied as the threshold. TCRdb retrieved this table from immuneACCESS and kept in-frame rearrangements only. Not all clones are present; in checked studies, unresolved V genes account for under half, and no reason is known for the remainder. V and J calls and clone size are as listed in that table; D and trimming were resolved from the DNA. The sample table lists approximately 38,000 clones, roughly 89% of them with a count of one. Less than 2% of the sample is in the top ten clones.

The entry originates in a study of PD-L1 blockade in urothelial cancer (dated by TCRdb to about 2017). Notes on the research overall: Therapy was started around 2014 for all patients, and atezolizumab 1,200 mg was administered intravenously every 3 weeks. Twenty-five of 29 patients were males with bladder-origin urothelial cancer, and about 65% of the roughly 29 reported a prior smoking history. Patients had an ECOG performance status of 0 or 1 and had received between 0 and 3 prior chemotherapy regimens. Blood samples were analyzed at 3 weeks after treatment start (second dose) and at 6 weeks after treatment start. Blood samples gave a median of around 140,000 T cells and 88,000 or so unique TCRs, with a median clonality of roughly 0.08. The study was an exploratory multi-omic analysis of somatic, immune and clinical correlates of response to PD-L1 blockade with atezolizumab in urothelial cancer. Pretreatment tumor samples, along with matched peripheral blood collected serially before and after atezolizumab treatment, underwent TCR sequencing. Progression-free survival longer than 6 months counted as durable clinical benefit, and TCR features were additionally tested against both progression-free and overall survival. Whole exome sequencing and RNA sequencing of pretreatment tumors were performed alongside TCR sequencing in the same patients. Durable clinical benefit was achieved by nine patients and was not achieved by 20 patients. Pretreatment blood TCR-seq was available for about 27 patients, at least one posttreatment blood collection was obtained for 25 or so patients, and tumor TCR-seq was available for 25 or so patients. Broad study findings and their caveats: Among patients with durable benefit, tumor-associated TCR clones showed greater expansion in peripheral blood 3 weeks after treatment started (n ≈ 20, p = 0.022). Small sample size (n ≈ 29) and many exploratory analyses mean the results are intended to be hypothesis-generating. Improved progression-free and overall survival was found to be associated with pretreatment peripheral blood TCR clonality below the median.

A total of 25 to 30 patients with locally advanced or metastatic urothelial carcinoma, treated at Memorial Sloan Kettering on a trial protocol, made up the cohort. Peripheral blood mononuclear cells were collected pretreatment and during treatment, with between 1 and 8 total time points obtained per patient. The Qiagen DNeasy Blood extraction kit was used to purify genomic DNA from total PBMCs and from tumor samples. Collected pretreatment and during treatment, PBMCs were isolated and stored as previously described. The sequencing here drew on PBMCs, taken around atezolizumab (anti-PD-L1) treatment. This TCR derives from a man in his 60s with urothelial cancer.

The CDR3 here reads CATSGSGQANQPRYGYTF. The nucleotides read TGTGCCACCAGCGGCTCGGGACAGGCAAACCAACCTCGCTATGGCTACACCTTC. In this chain, TRBV15 is recombined with TRBJ1-2, with 8 junctional bases fitting TRBD1. The germline V gene (reference sequence) provides CDR1 LNHNV and CDR2 YYDKDF. The CDR3 holds 18 amino acids from the cysteine to the phenylalanine. Just the 54-base CDR3 DNA is kept, in frame starting at base 1. V ends up 5 bases short and J 4 bases short, with an unmatched junction base count of 18.